One sample yielded the 9 T cell receptor beta chains listed below, sequenced in a study of vaccination effects on CD4 cells after COVID-19. Before any sequencing was done, the ViraFEST assay used viral peptide pools to expand antigen-specific CD4+ T cells. CD4+ T cell isolation took place after nine to eleven days of culture. This table comes from immunoSEQ multiplex PCR, and its TCRdb copy is limited to in-frame clones, with some not included. The top ten hold 10% to 15% of the sample, which has over 20,000 clones, 73% seen once. These receptors have no identified antigens. The input for sequencing was CD4+ T cells from PBMCs cultured with HCoV-229E spike peptides, taken before COVID-19 vaccination. The receptors were sampled from a human donor who received a COVID-19 vaccine.

This clone was detected a few times. This rearrangement joins TRBV21-1 to TRBJ1-5. TRBV21-1 is given as a pseudogene. The CDR3 runs 12 residues. The chain's CDR3 is CASTGTGQPQHF. The CDR3 bases are TGTGCCAGCACCGGGACTGGTCAGCCCCAGCATTTT.

This chain links TRBV5-1 with TRBJ2-1, with D perhaps matching TRBD1 (5 bases). With 4 bases removed from V and 6 bases from J, the gap between germline ends came to 32 bases. The CDR3 extends over 20 amino acids. Germline-derived CDR1 and CDR2 are SGHRS and YFSETQ. The CDR3 nucleotides are TGCGCCAGCAGCCGCCTGCGGTACGACACTAATACAGGAGTCCTCAATGAGCAGTTCTTC. This sequence encodes CASSRLRYDTNTGVLNEQFF.

The chain combines TRBV29-1 with TRBJ2-7; D perhaps matches TRBD1 (6 bases). V was trimmed by 7 bases and J by 0 bases, leaving 10 bases between them. Germline CDR1 and CDR2: SQVTM and ANQGSEA. The CDR3 covers 12 residues. Here the CDR3 reads CSGQESSYEQYF. CDR3 sequence (DNA): TGCAGCGGACAGGAAAGCTCCTACGAGCAGTACTTC.

This rearrangement joins TRBV6-5 to TRBJ1-2; perhaps TRBD1 as D (5 bases). Trimming left V 2 bases short and J 5 bases short, with 6 bases between. The germline CDR1 and CDR2 sequences are MNHEY and SVGAGI. The CDR3 covers 12 residues. Written as DNA, the CDR3 is TGTGCCAGCAGTTACACAGGTTATGGCTACACCTTC. Translating it yields CASSYTGYGYTF.

This rearrangement joins TRBV7-9 to TRBJ2-1; D is unresolved. The CDR3 runs to 15 residues. V was trimmed by 1 base and J by 6 bases, leaving 13 bases between them. Per the germline V gene, CDR1 is SEHNR and CDR2 is FQNEAQ (reference sequence). DNA of the CDR3: TGTGCCAGCAGCTTAGTGCCGGGTGCTAGCAATGAGCAGTTCTTC. This encodes CASSLVPGASNEQFF. Drawing the rest from reference TRBV7-9 and TRBJ2-1, the complete variable domain is DTGVSQNPRHKITKRGQNVTFRCDPISEHNRLYWYRQTLGQGPEFLTYFQNEAQLEKSRLLSDRFSAERPKGSFSTLEIQRTEQGDSAMYLCASSLVPGASNEQFFGPGTRLTVL.

This clone was counted a single time. The DNA for the CDR3 is TGTGCCAAACGGACGAATTGGGGAGACGGGACTGAAGCTTTCTTT. Translating it yields CAKRTNWGDGTEAFF. V gene TRBV24-1 combines with J gene TRBJ1-1; no definite D call. The CDR3 extends over 15 amino acids. V was trimmed by 11 bases and J by 5 bases, leaving 23 bases between them. Germline CDR1 KGHDR, CDR2 SFDVKD.

The chain couples TRBV29-1 to TRBJ1-3; the D gene is possibly TRBD1 (5 bases). Germline lookup yields CDR1 SQVTM and CDR2 ANQGSEA. The CDR3 has 15 amino acids. Deletions cut 4 bases from V and 2 bases from J, with 15 bases between. CDR3 protein: CSVVRGVGPGNTIYF. In DNA form, the CDR3 reads TGCAGCGTTGTTCGGGGCGTCGGGCCTGGAAACACCATATATTTT.

The chain combines TRBV5-1 with TRBJ1-6, with D perhaps matching TRBD1 (6 bases). Germline assignment: CDR1 SGHRS and CDR2 YFSETQ. V lost 0 bases and J lost 5, with 9 bases in between. This CDR3 has 15 amino acids. CDR3 region: CASSLGGADNSPLHF. In DNA, the CDR3 is TGCGCCAGCAGCTTGGGGGGGGCTGATAATTCACCCCTCCACTTT.

CDR3 DNA sequence: TGTGCCAGCAGCCGCCCAATCGGCGCAGGGCTGAATAATTCACCCCTCCACTTT. This translates into CASSRPIGAGLNNSPLHF. The chain links TRBV3-1 (or the pseudogene TRBV3-2) to TRBJ1-6; TRBD1 is a possible D gene (5 bases). The CDR3 is 18 residues long. V was pared by 4 bases and J by 5 bases, with 21 bases between. Germline CDR1 is LGHDT and CDR2 is YNNKEL (reference sequence).